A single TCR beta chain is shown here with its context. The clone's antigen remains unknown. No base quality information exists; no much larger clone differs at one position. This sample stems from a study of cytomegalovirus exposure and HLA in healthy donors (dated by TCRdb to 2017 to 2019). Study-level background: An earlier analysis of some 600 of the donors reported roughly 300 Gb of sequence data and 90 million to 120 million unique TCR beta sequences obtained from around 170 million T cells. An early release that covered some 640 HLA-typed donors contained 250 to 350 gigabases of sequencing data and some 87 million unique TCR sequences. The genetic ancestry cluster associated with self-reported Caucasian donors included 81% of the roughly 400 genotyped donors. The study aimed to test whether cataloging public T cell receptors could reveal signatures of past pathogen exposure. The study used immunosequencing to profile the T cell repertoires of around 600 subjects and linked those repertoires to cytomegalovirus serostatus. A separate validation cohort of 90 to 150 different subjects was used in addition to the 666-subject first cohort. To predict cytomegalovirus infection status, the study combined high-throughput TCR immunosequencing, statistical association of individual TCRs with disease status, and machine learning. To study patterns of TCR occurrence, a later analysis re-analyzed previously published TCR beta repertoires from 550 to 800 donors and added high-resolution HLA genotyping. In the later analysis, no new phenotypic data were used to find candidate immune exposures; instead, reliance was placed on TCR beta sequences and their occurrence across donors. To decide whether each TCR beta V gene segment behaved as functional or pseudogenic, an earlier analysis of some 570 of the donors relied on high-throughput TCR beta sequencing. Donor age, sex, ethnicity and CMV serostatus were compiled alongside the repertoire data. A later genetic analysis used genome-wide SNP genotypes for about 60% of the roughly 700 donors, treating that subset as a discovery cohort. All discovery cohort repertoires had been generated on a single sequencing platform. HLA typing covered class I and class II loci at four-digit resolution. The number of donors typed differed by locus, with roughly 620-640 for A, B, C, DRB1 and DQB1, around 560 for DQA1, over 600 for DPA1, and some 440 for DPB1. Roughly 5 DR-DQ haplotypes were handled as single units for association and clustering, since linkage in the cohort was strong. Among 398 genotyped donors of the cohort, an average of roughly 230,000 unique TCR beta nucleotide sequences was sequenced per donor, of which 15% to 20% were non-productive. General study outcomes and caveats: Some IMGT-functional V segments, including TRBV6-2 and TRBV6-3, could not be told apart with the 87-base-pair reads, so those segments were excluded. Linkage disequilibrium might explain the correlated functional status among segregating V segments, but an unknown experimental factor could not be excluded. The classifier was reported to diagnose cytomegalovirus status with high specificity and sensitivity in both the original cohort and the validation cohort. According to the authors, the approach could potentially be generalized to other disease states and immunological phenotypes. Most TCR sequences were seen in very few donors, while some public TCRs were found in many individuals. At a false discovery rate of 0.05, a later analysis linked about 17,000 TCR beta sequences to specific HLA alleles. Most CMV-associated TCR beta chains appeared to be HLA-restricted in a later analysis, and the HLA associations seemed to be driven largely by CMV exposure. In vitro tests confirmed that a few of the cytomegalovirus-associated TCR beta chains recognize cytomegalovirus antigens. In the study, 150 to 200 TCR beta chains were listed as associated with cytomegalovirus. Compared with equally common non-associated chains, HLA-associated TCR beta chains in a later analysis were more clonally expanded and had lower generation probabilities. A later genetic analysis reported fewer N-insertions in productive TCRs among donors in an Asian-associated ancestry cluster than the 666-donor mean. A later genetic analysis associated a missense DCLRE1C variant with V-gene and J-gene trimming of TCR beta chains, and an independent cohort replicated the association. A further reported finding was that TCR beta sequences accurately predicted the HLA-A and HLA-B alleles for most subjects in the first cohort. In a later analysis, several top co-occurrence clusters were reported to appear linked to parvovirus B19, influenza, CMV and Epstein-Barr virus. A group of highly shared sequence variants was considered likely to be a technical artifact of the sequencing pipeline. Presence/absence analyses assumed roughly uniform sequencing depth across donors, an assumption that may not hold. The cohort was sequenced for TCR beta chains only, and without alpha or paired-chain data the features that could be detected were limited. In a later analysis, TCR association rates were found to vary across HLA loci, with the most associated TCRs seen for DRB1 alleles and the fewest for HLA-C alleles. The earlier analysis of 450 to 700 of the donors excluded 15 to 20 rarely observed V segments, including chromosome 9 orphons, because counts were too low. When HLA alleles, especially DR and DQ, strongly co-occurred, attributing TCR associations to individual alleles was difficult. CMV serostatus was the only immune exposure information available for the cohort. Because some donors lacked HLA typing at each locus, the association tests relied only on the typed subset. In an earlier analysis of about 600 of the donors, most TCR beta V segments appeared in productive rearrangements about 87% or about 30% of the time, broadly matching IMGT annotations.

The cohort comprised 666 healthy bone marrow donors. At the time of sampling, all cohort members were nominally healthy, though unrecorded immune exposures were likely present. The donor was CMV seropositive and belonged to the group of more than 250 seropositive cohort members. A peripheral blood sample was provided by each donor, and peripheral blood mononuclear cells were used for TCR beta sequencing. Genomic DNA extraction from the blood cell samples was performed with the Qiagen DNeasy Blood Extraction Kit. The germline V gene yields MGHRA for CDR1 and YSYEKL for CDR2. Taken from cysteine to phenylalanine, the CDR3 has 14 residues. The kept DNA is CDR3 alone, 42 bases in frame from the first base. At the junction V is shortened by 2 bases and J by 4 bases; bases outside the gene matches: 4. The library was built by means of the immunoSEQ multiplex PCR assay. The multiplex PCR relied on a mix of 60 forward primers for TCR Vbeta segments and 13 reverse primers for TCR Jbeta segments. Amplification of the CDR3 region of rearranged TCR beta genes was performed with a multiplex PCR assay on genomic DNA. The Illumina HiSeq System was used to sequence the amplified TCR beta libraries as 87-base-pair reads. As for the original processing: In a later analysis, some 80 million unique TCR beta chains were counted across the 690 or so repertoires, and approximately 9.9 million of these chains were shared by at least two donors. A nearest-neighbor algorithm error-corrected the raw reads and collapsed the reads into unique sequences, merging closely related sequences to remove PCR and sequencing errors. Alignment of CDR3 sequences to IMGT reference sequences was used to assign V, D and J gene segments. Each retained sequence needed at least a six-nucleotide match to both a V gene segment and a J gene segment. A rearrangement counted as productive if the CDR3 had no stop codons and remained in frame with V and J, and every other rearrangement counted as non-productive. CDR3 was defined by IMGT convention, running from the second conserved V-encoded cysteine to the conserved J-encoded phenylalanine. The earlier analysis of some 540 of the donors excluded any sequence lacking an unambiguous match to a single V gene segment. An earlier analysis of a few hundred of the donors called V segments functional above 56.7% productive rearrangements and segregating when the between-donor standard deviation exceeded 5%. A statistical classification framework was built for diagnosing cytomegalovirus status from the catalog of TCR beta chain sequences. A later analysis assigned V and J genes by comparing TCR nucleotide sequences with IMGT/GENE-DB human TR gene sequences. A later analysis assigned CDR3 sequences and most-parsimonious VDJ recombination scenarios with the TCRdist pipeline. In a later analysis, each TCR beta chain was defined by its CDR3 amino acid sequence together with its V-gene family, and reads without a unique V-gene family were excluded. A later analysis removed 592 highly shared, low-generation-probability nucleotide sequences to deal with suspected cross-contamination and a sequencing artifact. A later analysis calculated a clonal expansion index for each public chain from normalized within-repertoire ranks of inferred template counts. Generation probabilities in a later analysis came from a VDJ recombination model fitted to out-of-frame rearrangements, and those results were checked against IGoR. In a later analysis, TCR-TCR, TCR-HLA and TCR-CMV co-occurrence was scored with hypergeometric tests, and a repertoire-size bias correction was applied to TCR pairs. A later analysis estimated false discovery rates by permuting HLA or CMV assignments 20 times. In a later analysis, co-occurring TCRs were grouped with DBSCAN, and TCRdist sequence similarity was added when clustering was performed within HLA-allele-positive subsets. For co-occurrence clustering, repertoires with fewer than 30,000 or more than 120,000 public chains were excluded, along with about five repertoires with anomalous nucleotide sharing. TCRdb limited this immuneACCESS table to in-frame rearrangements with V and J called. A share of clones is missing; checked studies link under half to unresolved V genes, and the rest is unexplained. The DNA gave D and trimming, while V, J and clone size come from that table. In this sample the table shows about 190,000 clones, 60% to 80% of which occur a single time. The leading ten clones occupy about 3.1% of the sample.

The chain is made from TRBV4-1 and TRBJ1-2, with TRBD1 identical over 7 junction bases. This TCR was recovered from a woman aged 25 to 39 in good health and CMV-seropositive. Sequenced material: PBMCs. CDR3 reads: CASSQIGTAYGYTF. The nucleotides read TGCGCCAGCAGCCAAATCGGGACAGCCTATGGCTACACCTTC.